The 11 T cell receptor beta chains presented below share a single source sample, sequenced in a study of fetal regulatory T cell absence and autoimmunity. This table comes from immunoSEQ multiplex PCR, and its TCRdb copy is limited to in-frame clones, with some not included. The profile shows 45,000 to 50,000 clones, just under 85% of them singletons. Sequenced material: cord blood. These receptors were obtained from a newborn boy with IPEX syndrome.

The rearrangement links TRBV7-9 to TRBJ1-2; D might be TRBD1 (5 bases). The germline V and J ends were trimmed by 5 bases and 6 bases, with 22 bases remaining between them. CDR1 is SEHNR and CDR2 is FQNEAQ in the germline V gene (reference sequence). The CDR3 loop spans 16 amino acids. The CDR3 reads CASSPHIQQARNGYTF. The DNA for the CDR3 is TGTGCCAGCAGCCCCCATATTCAACAGGCCAGAAATGGCTACACCTTC.

The chain recombines TRBV7-9 with TRBJ2-3; D is perhaps TRBD2 (6 bases). Trimming pared 1 base from V and 4 bases from J, leaving 12 bases between. From germline, CDR1 is SEHNR and CDR2 FQNEAQ (reference sequence). The CDR3 covers 15 residues. The CDR3 reads CASSLGTGGSDTQYF. The CDR3 DNA reads TGTGCCAGCAGCTTAGGGACTGGGGGGTCAGATACGCAGTATTTT. The variable domain in full, completed from reference TRBV7-9 and TRBJ2-3, reads DTGVSQNPRHKITKRGQNVTFRCDPISEHNRLYWYRQTLGQGPEFLTYFQNEAQLEKSRLLSDRFSAERPKGSFSTLEIQRTEQGDSAMYLCASSLGTGGSDTQYFGPGTRLTVL.

The V and J genes are TRBV29-1 and TRBJ1-4; D not certain. The CDR3 loop spans 13 amino acids. CDR1 SQVTM and CDR2 ANQGSEA come from the germline V gene. V shed 7 bases and J shed 0 bases, with 9 bases lying between them. The chain's CDR3 is CSAQLPTNEKLFF. CDR3 sequence (DNA): TGCAGCGCCCAACTTCCAACTAATGAAAAACTGTTTTTT.

The rearrangement joins TRBV5-6 to TRBJ2-4; 14 nucleotides agree with TRBD2. This CDR3 spans 16 amino acids. V lost 0 bases to trimming and J lost 8 bases; unmatched junction nucleotides: 4. Germline V gives CDR1 SGHDT, CDR2 YYEEEE. CDR3 nucleotide sequence: TGTGCCAGCAGCTTGGTCCCGACTAGCGGGAGGGACATTCAGTACTTC. Protein: CASSLVPTSGRDIQYF.

This clone was counted once. The genes are TRBV10-3 and TRBJ2-3, with unresolved D. Germline CDR1 and CDR2: ENHRY and SYGVKD. The CDR3 has 11 residues. Trimming removed 0 bases from V and 9 bases from J, with 4 bases in between. CDR3 DNA: TGTGCCATCAGTGAGTCGGGGACGCAGTATTTT. This codes for CAISESGTQYF.

This chain joins TRBV27 and TRBJ2-1; D is unresolved. Trimming shortened V by 6 bases and J by 3 bases, and 3 bases separated the two germline ends. Germline lookup yields CDR1 MNHEY and CDR2 SMNVEV (reference sequence). CDR3 length: 11 amino acids. CDR3 sequence: CASRSYNEQFF. CDR3 nucleotide sequence: TGTGCCAGCAGGAGCTACAATGAGCAGTTCTTC.

The chain recombines TRBV7-2 with TRBJ1-2; TRBD1 matches 7 bases. Germline V lookup: CDR1 SGHTA, CDR2 FQGNSA. Germline trimming cut 1 base from V and 8 bases from J; bases unmatched to any gene: 4. The CDR3 covers 13 residues. The CDR3 spells CASSLGQGTGYTF. In DNA, the CDR3 is TGTGCCAGCAGCTTAGGACAGGGTACGGGCTACACCTTC.

The chain couples TRBV6-1 to TRBJ1-2; 9 bases align to TRBD1. This CDR3 region has 12 residues. Germline assignment: CDR1 MNHNS and CDR2 SASEGT. Trimming at V came to 6 bases and at J to 10 bases, leaving 6 bases not matched to a gene. Written as DNA, the CDR3 is TGTGCCAGCAGATGGACAGGGGAGGACTACACCTTC. Translated, it gives CASRWTGEDYTF.

The CDR3: CASSQGGPEAFF. Written as DNA, the CDR3 is TGTGCCAGCAGTCAGGGGGGGCCTGAAGCTTTCTTT. This chain joins TRBV2 and TRBJ1-1; 7 bases map to TRBD1. Trimming at V came to 5 bases and at J to 6 bases, leaving 3 bases not matched to a gene. Germline V gene data show CDR1 as SNHLY and CDR2 as FYNNEI. The CDR3 has 12 residues.

The rearrangement joins TRBV2 to TRBJ2-7; 7 bases line up with TRBD2. The CDR3 has 12 amino acids. V lost 5 bases, J lost 6 bases, and 4 bases stayed unmatched. Looked up from germline, CDR1 is SNHLY and CDR2 is FYNNEI. The CDR3 region has the DNA TGTGCCAGCAGTCGCGGGAGAGGCGAGCAGTACTTC. Translation gives CASSRGRGEQYF.

The chain uses TRBV11-2 and TRBJ2-7; D is unresolved. Trimming shortened V by 2 bases and J by 1 base, and 12 bases separated the two germline ends. Germline V gene sequence: CDR1 SGHAT, CDR2 FQNNGV. The CDR3 sequence is 15 residues long. The DNA for the CDR3 is TGTGCCAGCAGCTTACGTCAGTTTTCTTCCTACGAGCAGTACTTC. Amino acid sequence: CASSLRQFSSYEQYF.